The 18 T cell receptor beta chains below were found in one sample sequenced in a study of PD-L1 blockade in urothelial cancer. Time point given: pretreatment peripheral blood. Assay: immunoSEQ multiplex PCR; the TCRdb copy retains only in-frame clones and omits some. This repertoire shows some 89,000 clones, 70% to 90% found once; its top ten account for 13% to 15%. The sequenced sample was PBMCs, obtained around atezolizumab (anti-PD-L1) treatment. Receptor source: a man between 60 and 75 years old with urothelial cancer.

This rearrangement joins TRBV6-6 to TRBJ2-5, with D possibly TRBD1 on 5 matching bases. The CDR3 totals 14 residues. Deletions cut 3 bases from V and 1 base from J, with 9 bases between. Germline CDR1 is MNHNY and CDR2 is SVGAGI (reference sequence). The DNA for the CDR3 is TGTGCCAGCAGTTATCAGGGAAGCCAAGAGACCCAGTACTTC. It yields the protein CASSYQGSQETQYF.

This rearrangement joins TRBV25-1 to TRBJ2-1; 11 bases line up with TRBD2. CDR3 size: 17 residues. The ends lost 4 bases at V and 8 bases at J; junction bases unmatched: 13. Germline assignment: CDR1 MGHDK and CDR2 SYGVNS. The CDR3 bases are TGTGCCAGCAGTGCCCTCCGACTAGCGGGAAGCCTCGATGAGCAGTTCTTC. It specifies CASSALRLAGSLDEQFF.

V usage is TRBV4-3 and J usage is TRBJ2-7; TRBD1 matches 7 bases. This CDR3 spans 16 amino acids. Looked up from germline, CDR1 is LGHNA and CDR2 is YSLEER. V gave up 0 bases and J gave up 4 bases; unmatched junction bases: 9. The CDR3 loop reads CASSQDAAGGRYEQYF. In DNA form, the CDR3 reads TGCGCCAGCAGCCAAGATGCCGCAGGGGGTAGGTACGAGCAGTACTTC.

The chain employs TRBV27 and TRBJ1-1; maybe TRBD1 (5 bases). Germline loops: CDR1 MNHEY, CDR2 SMNVEV (reference sequence). The CDR3 consists of 13 residues. V lost 3 bases and J 8 bases, leaving 13 bases between the germline ends. The CDR3, as DNA: TGTGCCAGCAGTTTCAGGCGGGGGACCGAAGCTTTCTTT. Translation: CASSFRRGTEAFF.

The rearrangement uses TRBV5-6 and TRBJ1-5, with D perhaps TRBD1 (6 bases). This CDR3 has 15 amino acids. V gave up 2 bases and J gave up 1 base, with 10 bases separating them. In germline, CDR1 is SGHDT, CDR2 YYEEEE. The CDR3 coding sequence is TGTGCCAGCAGCTTCAGGGGATCGAGCAATCAGCCCCAGCATTTT. Amino acids: CASSFRGSSNQPQHF.

V and J are TRBV11-2 and TRBJ1-6, with 9 bases identical to TRBD1. The CDR3 extends over 15 amino acids. Looked up from germline, CDR1 is SGHAT and CDR2 is FQNNGV. Germline trimming cut 2 bases from V and 10 bases from J; bases unmatched to any gene: 6. This CDR3 reads CASSLRDRDGSPLHF. CDR3 DNA: TGTGCCAGCAGCTTACGGGACAGGGATGGATCACCCCTCCACTTT.

The chain employs TRBV4-1 and TRBJ2-7, with 9 bases that match TRBD2. V trimming: 5 bases; J trimming: 4 bases; junction bases outside the gene matches: 9. Per germline, CDR1 MGHRA and CDR2 YSYEKL. The CDR3 is 15 residues long. CDR3 bases: TGCGCCAGCAGCACTTACGGCGGGGGGGTTTACGAGCAGTACTTC. Protein: CASSTYGGGVYEQYF.

The V call is TRBV29-1, the J call TRBJ2-1; TRBD2 matches 7 bases. The CDR3 totals 14 residues. The trim removed 6 bases at V and 9 bases at J, leaving 14 bases unmatched. The germline V gene has CDR1 SQVTM and CDR2 ANQGSEA. Here the CDR3 DNA reads TGCAGCGTCGCTCGGGAGGTTGTCATCGCTGAGCAGTTCTTC. Its protein is CSVAREVVIAEQFF.

The V gene is TRBV19, the J gene TRBJ1-2; no firm D call. V gave up 1 base and J gave up 7 bases, with 16 bases separating them. Per the germline V gene, CDR1 is LNHDA and CDR2 is SQIVND (reference sequence). The CDR3 has 15 residues. CDR3 residues: CASSIGRTDRGGYTF. The CDR3 DNA reads as TGTGCCAGTAGTATAGGGAGGACGGATCGGGGTGGCTACACCTTC.

The chain has TRBV7-8 and TRBJ1-5; TRBD1 matches at 8 bases. J was trimmed by 4 bases and V by 1 base; bases with no gene match: 3. Germline V gene lookup returns CDR1 SGHVS and CDR2 FQNEAQ. The CDR3 is 15 amino acids. CDR3 sequence reads: CASSLETGVNQPQHF. The CDR3 region has the DNA TGTGCCAGCAGCTTAGAGACAGGGGTTAATCAGCCCCAGCATTTT.

The genes are TRBV7-9 and TRBJ1-1; 8 positions agree with TRBD1. This CDR3 has 14 amino acids. V lost 7 bases to trimming and J lost 0 bases; unmatched junction nucleotides: 4. Per germline, CDR1 SEHNR and CDR2 FQNEAQ (reference sequence). This CDR3 reads CASTSTGVNTEAFF. The CDR3 DNA follows: TGTGCCAGCACCTCGACAGGGGTGAACACTGAAGCTTTCTTT.

J is TRBJ2-7 and V is TRBV5-5; 12 positions agree with TRBD2. V lost 1 base and J lost 0; bases outside the gene matches: 8. The CDR3 sequence is 18 residues long. Germline V lookup: CDR1 SGHKS, CDR2 YYEKEE (reference sequence). This chain's CDR3 is CASSLTGLAGQSSYEQYF. The CDR3 DNA is TGTGCCAGCAGCTTGACGGGACTAGCGGGTCAGAGCTCCTACGAGCAGTACTTC.

This sequence joins TRBV28 and TRBJ2-1; TRBD1 aligns across 8 bases. The junction had 3 bases not matched to a gene; V was cut back by 2 bases and J by 6 bases. The CDR3 contains 14 residues. The germline V gene encodes CDR1 MDHEN and CDR2 SYDVKM. The CDR3 region has the DNA TGTGCCAGCAGTTTACAGGGGGCTCGCAATGAGCAGTTCTTC. Its translation is CASSLQGARNEQFF.

V gene TRBV12-5 combines with J gene TRBJ1-2; 7 positions agree with TRBD1. The germline CDR1 and CDR2 sequences are LGHNT and FRNRAP. Trimming took 9 bases from V and 4 from J; bases not matched to a gene: 2. The CDR3 is 11 amino acids. CDR3: CARGGAYGYTF. The DNA for the CDR3 is TGTGCTAGAGGGGGCGCCTATGGCTACACCTTC.

The chain employs TRBV5-1 and TRBJ1-2; 12 nucleotides line up with TRBD1. The CDR3 contains 16 residues. Losses at the gene ends were 7 bases for V and 3 bases for J; bases not matched to a gene: 10. Germline CDR1 SGHRS, CDR2 YFSETQ. The CDR3 nucleotides read TGCGCCAGCCGGACTTCCGGGACAGGGGGCGACTATGGCTACACCTTC. Protein sequence: CASRTSGTGGDYGYTF.

V and J are TRBV9 and TRBJ2-3, with D perhaps TRBD2 (5 bases). The germline CDR1 and CDR2 sequences are SGDLS and YYNGEE. The CDR3 is 15 amino acids. V lost 1 base and J lost 1, with 10 bases in between. CDR3 region: CASSVRGGGTDTQYF. DNA for the CDR3: TGTGCCAGCAGCGTACGGGGTGGGGGCACAGATACGCAGTATTTT. The variable domain in full, completed from reference TRBV9 and TRBJ2-3, reads DSGVTQTPKHLITATGQRVTLRCSPRSGDLSVYWYQQSLDQGLQFLIQYYNGEERAKGNILERFSAQQFPDLHSELNLSSLELGDSALYFCASSVRGGGTDTQYFGPGTRLTVL.

V usage is TRBV10-3 and J usage is TRBJ2-5, with 9 bases that match TRBD1. Germline V CDR1 and CDR2: ENHRY, SYGVKD. Trimming removed 4 bases from V and 5 bases from J; junction bases left unmatched: 2. The CDR3 is 13 residues long. As DNA, the CDR3 is TGTGCCATCAGTGGGGGGACAGGGGAGACCCAGTACTTC. Its protein is CAISGGTGETQYF.

There are a few counts of this clone. This chain connects TRBV28 to TRBJ1-3; the D gene is possibly TRBD1 (5 bases). In germline, CDR1 is MDHEN, CDR2 SYDVKM. V was clipped by 5 bases and J by 1 base, with 12 bases between them. This CDR3 is built from 15 residues. CDR3 amino acids: CASSEGGESGNTIYF. The CDR3 DNA follows: TGTGCCAGCAGTGAAGGAGGGGAATCTGGAAACACCATATATTTT.